This T cell receptor (beta chain) was recorded in a study of cytomegalovirus exposure and HLA in healthy donors. In this sample, this clone turned up a few times. Its target is not known. The length of the CDR3 is 14 residues. Germline loops: CDR1 SGHDT, CDR2 YYEEEE. V shed 0 bases and J shed 0 bases, with 5 bases lying between them. Overall study results and limits: Apart from CMV serostatus, no immune exposure information was available.

Use of 60 Vbeta and 13 Jbeta primers characterized the PCR. Clones were sequenced by immunoSEQ multiplex PCR, and TCRdb holds only the in-frame ones, with some missing. The profile shows 150,000 to 200,000 clones, 68% of them singletons. The sequence derives from a young woman in good health and CMV-seropositive. The sequenced material came from PBMCs. V gene TRBV5-6 combines with J gene TRBJ2-3; unclear D gene. The CDR3: CASSLVRSTDTQYF. The CDR3 bases are TGTGCCAGCAGCTTGGTGAGGAGCACAGATACGCAGTATTTT.